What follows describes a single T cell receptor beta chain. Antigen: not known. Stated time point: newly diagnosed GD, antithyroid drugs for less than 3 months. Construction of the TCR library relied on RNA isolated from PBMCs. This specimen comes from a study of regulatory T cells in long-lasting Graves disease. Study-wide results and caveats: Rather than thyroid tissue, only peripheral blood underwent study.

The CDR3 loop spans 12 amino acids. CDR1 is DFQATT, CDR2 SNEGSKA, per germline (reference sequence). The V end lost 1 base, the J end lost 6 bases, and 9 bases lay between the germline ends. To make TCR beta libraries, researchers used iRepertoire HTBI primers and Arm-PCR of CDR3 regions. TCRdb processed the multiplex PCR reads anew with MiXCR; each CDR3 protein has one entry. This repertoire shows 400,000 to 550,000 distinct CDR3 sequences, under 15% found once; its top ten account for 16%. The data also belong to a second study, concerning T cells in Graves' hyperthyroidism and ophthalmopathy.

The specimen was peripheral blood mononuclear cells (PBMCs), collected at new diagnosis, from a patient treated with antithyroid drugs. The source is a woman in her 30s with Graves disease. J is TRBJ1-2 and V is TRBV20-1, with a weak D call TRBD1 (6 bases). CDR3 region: CSARGAGDGYTF. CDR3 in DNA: TGCAGTGCTAGAGGGGCAGGGGATGGCTACACCTTC.